One and the same sample provided the 12 T cell receptor beta chains below, sequenced in a study of control samples from healthy donors and cancer patients. Sequenced by immunoSEQ multiplex PCR; TCRdb stores in-frame clones only, minus some. The sample shows over 100,000 clones, over 80% of them seen only once. Sample: blood. The origin of the receptors is a woman aged 45-60 years in good health.

V usage is TRBV18 and J usage is TRBJ1-5, with D maybe TRBD1 (6 bases). This CDR3 spans 16 amino acids. CDR1 is KGHSH and CDR2 is LQKENI in the germline V gene. V was trimmed by 2 bases and J by 5 bases, leaving 16 bases between them. The CDR3 is CASSPDTGMGDQPQHF. The CDR3 DNA reads as TGTGCCAGCTCACCAGACACAGGGATGGGTGATCAGCCCCAGCATTTT.

Regarding this clone: The sample has other DNA sequences that encode this CDR3 too. The V and J genes are TRBV18 and TRBJ1-2, with unresolved D. The CDR3 sequence is 14 residues long. Germline CDR1 and CDR2: KGHSH and LQKENI. V was trimmed by 3 bases and J by 3 bases, leaving 11 bases between them. The CDR3 region is CASSPPSADYGYTF. The CDR3 DNA follows: TGTGCCAGCTCACCGCCGAGCGCAGACTATGGCTACACCTTC.

The CDR3 DNA sequence: TGTGCCAGTGGGACTCCTTACGAGCAGTACTTC. Its protein product is CASGTPYEQYF. The chain links TRBV12-3 or TRBV12-4 to TRBJ2-7, with a weak D call TRBD2 (6 bases). Trimming took off 9 bases at V and 4 bases at J, with 10 bases between the two ends. The CDR3 loop spans 11 amino acids.

The chain links TRBV18 to TRBJ1-5, with 7 bases aligning to TRBD1. The CDR3 extends over 13 amino acids. J gave up 3 bases and V 8 bases, and 4 bases lay outside the gene matches. Germline assignment: CDR1 KGHSH and CDR2 LQKENI. The CDR3 here is CASVDRVNQPQHF. The CDR3 bases are TGTGCCAGCGTCGACAGGGTCAATCAGCCCCAGCATTTT.

This chain connects TRBV10-3 to TRBJ2-1; perhaps D is TRBD1 or TRBD2 (5 bases each). Trimming removed 4 bases at V and 8 bases at J, with 12 bases between. The germline V gene encodes CDR1 ENHRY and CDR2 SYGVKD. The CDR3 totals 13 residues. CDR3 in DNA: TGTGCCATCAGTGGGGGGTGGGCGGATGAGCAGTTCTTC. Encoded protein: CAISGGWADEQFF.

The chain has TRBV2 and TRBJ2-5; TRBD2 aligns across 15 bases. With 7 bases clipped from V and 5 bases from J, the junction kept 14 bases outside the gene matches. The germline V gene encodes CDR1 SNHLY and CDR2 FYNNEI. The CDR3 has 18 residues. CDR3 sequence (DNA): TGTGCCAGCACCGAAGGGGGACTAGCGGGAGGAGCAGGGGAGACCCAGTACTTC. It encodes CASTEGGLAGGAGETQYF.

The rearrangement links TRBV6-5 to TRBJ2-2; D not certain. The CDR3 covers 14 residues. The V and J ends lost 2 bases and 5 bases respectively, with 9 bases between them. Germline CDR1 and CDR2: MNHEY and SVGAGI. Here the CDR3 reads CASSYEPGTGELFF. Written as DNA, the CDR3 is TGTGCCAGCAGTTACGAGCCGGGTACCGGGGAGCTGTTTTTT.

The chain combines TRBV19 with TRBJ1-1; 12 bases align to TRBD1. The CDR3 runs 15 residues. Germline V lookup: CDR1 LNHDA, CDR2 SQIVND (reference sequence). J gave up 4 bases and V 6 bases, and 6 bases lay outside the gene matches. In nucleotides, the CDR3 is TGTGCCAGTAGCCCCGGGACAGGGGGCGGCACTGAAGCTTTCTTT. This sequence encodes CASSPGTGGGTEAFF.

The V call is TRBV12-3 or TRBV12-4, the J call TRBJ1-1, with D possibly matching TRBD1 (5 bases). V lost 5 bases and J lost 6, with 13 bases in between. The CDR3 runs 13 residues. CDR3 DNA sequence: TGTGCCAGCAGTACGGGGCATGAGGCTGAAGCTTTCTTT. The encoded protein is CASSTGHEAEAFF.

The gene calls are TRBV6-1 and TRBJ1-2; D is unclear. Germline assignment: CDR1 MNHNS and CDR2 SASEGT. With 3 bases removed from V and 0 bases from J, the gap between germline ends came to 5 bases. CDR3 length: 13 amino acids. The CDR3 DNA reads as TGTGCCAGCAGTGAGAGGGCTAACTATGGCTACACCTTC. It encodes CASSERANYGYTF.

This sequence joins TRBV2 and TRBJ1-5, with D uncertain. The V gene lost 4 bases and the J gene lost 3 bases, with 7 bases spanning the gap. Per germline, CDR1 SNHLY and CDR2 FYNNEI. CDR3 size: 13 residues. CDR3 in DNA: TGTGCCAGCAGTGTGGAATCCAATCAGCCCCAGCATTTT. Translation gives CASSVESNQPQHF.

The V and J genes are TRBV19 and TRBJ1-5; 9 bases line up with TRBD1. After removal of 5 bases from V and 6 bases from J, the junction contained 8 bases not matched to a gene. The CDR3 runs to 15 residues. CDR1 is LNHDA and CDR2 is SQIVND in the germline V gene (reference sequence). The CDR3 region is CASSDRDRVSQPQHF. DNA of the CDR3: TGTGCCAGTAGTGACCGGGACAGGGTTAGTCAGCCCCAGCATTTT.